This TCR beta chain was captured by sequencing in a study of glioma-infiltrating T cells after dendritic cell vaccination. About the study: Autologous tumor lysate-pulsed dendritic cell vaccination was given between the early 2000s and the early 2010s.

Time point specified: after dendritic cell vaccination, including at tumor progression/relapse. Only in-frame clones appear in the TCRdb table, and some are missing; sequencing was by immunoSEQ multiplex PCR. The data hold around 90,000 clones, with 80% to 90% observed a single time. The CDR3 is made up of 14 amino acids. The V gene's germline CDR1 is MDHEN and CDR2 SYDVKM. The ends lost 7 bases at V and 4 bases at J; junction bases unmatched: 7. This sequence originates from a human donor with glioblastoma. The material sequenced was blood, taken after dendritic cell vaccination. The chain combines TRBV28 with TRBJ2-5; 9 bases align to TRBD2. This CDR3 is CASKREERRETQYF. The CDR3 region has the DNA TGTGCCAGCAAGCGGGAGGAGAGGCGAGAGACCCAGTACTTC. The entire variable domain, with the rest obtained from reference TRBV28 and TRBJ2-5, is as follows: DVKVTQSSRYLVKRTGEKVFLECVQDMDHENMFWYRQDPGLGLRLIYFSYDVKMKEKGDIPEGYSVSREKKERFSLILESASTNQTSMYLCASKREERRETQYFGPGTRLLVL.